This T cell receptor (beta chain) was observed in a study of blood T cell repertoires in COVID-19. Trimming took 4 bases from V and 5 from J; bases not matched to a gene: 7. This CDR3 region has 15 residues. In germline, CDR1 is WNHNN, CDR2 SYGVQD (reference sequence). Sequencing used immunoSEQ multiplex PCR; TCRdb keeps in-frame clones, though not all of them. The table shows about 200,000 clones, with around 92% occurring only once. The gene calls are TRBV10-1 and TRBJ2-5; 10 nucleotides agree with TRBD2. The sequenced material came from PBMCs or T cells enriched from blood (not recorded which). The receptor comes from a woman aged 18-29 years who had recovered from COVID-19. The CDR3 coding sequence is TGCGCCAGCAGTGGTCTAGCGGGGGCCCAGGAGACCCAGTACTTC. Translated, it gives CASSGLAGAQETQYF.